This TCR beta chain was found in a study of T cells expressing NK-cell markers. About the research overall: One of the eight sequenced donors was seronegative, whereas the other seven were HCMV-seropositive.

One entry per CDR3 protein, without DNA, is what TCRdb gives after re-calling the 5' RACE reads. The table lists 550,000 or so distinct CDR3 sequences. Looked up from germline, CDR1 is SGHVS and CDR2 is FNYEAQ. This CDR3 contains 16 residues. This chain links TRBV7-6 with TRBJ2-7. Material: blood T cells: a sorted CD56 or NKG2C T cell subset, CD4+ or CD8+ T cells, or bulk PBMC T cells (not recorded which). This TCR was sampled from a man younger than 30 in good health. This CDR3 reads CASSLVSSGSSYEQYF.